This T cell receptor beta chain emerged from a study of shared T cell receptors in the human thymus. With V trimmed by 4 bases and J by 2 bases, 5 bases remained unmatched. Germline assignment: CDR1 SGHRS and CDR2 YFSETQ. The CDR3 totals 17 residues. Libraries were prepared by immunoSEQ multiplex PCR; TCRdb keeps only in-frame clonotypes and omits some of them. The sample lists about 660,000 clones; roughly 90% were seen once. These data were likewise used in another study, on human thymus T cells.

The sample taken for sequencing was thymocytes. The source of this sequence is a boy younger than two with a congenital heart defect. This rearrangement joins TRBV5-1 to TRBJ2-5, with TRBD2 matching over 16 bases. CDR3 coding DNA: TGCGCCAGCAGCAAGGGACTAGCGGGAGGGAGGCAAGAGACCCAGTACTTC. It specifies CASSKGLAGGRQETQYF.